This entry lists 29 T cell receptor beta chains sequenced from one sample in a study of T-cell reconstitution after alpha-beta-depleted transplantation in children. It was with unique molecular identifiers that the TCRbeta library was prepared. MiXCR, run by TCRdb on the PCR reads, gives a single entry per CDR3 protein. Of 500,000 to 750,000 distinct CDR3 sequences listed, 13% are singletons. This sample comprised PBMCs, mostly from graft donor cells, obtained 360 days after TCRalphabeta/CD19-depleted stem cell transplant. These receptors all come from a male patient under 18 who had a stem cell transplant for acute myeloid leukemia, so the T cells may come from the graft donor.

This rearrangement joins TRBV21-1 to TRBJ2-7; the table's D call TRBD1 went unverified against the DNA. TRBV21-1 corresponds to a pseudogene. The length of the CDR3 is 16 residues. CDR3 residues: CASSKGGAGVAHEQYF. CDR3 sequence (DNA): TGTGCCAGCAGCAAAGGGGGGGCAGGGGTGGCCCACGAGCAGTACTTC.

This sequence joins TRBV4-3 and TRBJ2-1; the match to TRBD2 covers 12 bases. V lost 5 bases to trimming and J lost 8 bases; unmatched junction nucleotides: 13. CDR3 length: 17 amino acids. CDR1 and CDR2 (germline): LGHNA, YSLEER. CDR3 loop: CASSSTRTSGIGHEQFF. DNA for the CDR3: TGCGCCAGCAGCTCCACCCGGACTAGCGGGATTGGCCATGAGCAGTTCTTC.

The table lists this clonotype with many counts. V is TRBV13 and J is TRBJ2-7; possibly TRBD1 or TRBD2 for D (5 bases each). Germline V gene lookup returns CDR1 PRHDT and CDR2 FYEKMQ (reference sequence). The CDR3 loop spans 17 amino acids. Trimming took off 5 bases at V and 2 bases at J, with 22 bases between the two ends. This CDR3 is CASSKAQWDGGPYEQYF. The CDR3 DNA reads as TGTGCCAGCAGCAAGGCTCAATGGGACGGCGGTCCCTACGAGCAGTACTTC.

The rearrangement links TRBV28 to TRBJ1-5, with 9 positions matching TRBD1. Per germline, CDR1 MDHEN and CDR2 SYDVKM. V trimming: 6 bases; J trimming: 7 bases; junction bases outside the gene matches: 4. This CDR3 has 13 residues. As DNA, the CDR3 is TGTGCCAGCAGAGGGACAGGGTCCCAGCCCCAGCATTTT. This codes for CASRGTGSQPQHF.

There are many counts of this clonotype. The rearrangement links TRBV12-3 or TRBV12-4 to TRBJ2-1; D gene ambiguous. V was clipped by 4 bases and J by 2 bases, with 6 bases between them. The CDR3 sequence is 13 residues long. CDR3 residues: CASSSSTYNEQFF. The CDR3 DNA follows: TGTGCCAGCAGTTCCTCTACCTACAATGAGCAGTTCTTC.

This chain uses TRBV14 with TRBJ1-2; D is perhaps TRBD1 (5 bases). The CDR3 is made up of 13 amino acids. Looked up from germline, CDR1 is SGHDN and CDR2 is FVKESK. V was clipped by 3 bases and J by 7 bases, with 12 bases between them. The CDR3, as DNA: TGTGCCAGCAGCCACAGGGTAATGGGTGGCTACACCTTC. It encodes CASSHRVMGGYTF. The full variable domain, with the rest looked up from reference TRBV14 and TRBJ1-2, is EAGVTQFPSHSVIEKGQTVTLRCDPISGHDNLYWYRRVMGKEIKFLLHFVKESKQDESGMPNNRFLAERTGGTYSTLKVQPAELEDSGVYFCASSHRVMGGYTFGSGTRLTVV.

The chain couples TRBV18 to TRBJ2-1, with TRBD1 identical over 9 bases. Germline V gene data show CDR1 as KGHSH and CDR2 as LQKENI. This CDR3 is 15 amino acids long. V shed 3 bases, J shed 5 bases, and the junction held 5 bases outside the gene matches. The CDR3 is CASSPGTGYHNEQFF. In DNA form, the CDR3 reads TGTGCCAGCTCACCCGGGACAGGGTACCACAATGAGCAGTTCTTC. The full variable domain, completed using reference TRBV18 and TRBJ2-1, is NAGVMQNPRHLVRRRGQEARLRCSPMKGHSHVYWYRQLPEEGLKFMVYLQKENIIDESGMPKERFSAEFPKEGPSILRIQQVVRGDSAAYFCASSPGTGYHNEQFFGPGTRLTVL.

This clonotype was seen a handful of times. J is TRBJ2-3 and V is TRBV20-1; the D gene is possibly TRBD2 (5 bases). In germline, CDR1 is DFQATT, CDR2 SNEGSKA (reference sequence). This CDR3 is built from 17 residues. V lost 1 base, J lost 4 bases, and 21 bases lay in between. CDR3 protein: CSARGKLVFSFSDTQYF. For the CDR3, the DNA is TGCAGTGCTAGAGGGAAACTAGTGTTTTCCTTTTCAGATACGCAGTATTTT.

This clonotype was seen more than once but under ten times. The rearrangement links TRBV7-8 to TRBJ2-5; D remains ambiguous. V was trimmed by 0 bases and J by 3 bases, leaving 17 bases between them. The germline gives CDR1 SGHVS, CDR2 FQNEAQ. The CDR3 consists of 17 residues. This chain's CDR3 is CASSLALLRSPEETQYF. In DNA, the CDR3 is TGTGCCAGCAGCTTAGCCCTACTAAGGTCACCGGAAGAGACCCAGTACTTC.

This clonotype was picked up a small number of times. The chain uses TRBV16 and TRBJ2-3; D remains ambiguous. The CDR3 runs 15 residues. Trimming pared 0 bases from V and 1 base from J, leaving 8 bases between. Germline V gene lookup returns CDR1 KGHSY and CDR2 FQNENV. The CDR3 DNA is TGTGCCAGCAGCCAATCCCGGAGTGGCACAGATACGCAGTATTTT. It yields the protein CASSQSRSGTDTQYF.

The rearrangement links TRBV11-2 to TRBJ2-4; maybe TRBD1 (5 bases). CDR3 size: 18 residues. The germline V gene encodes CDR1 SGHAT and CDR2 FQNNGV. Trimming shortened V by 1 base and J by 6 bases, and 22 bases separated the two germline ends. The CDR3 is CASSLGPQGKSRRNIQYF. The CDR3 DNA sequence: TGTGCCAGCAGCTTAGGCCCCCAGGGAAAAAGTCGAAGAAACATTCAGTACTTC.

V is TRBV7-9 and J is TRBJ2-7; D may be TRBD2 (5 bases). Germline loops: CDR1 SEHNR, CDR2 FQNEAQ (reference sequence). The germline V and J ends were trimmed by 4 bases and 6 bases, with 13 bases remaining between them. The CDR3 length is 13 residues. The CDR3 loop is CASSSILESEQYF. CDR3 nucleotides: TGTGCCAGCAGCTCGATACTAGAGTCCGAGCAGTACTTC.

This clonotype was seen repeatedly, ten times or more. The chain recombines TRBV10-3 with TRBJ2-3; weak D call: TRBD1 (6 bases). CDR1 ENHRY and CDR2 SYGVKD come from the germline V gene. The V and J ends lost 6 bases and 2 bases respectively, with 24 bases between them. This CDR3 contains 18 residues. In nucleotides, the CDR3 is TGTGCCATCAGCTCATCAGGGGCGAGGGGCATCCCCACAGATACGCAGTATTTT. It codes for CAISSSGARGIPTDTQYF.

CDR3 DNA sequence: TGTGCCAGCTCAGAACAGGGGCTCTCCTACGAGCAGTACTTC. This codes for CASSEQGLSYEQYF. This chain uses TRBV18 with TRBJ2-7, with 7 bases aligning to TRBD1. Trimming at V came to 5 bases and at J to 0 bases, leaving 4 bases not matched to a gene. The CDR3 contains 14 residues. Looked up from germline, CDR1 is KGHSH and CDR2 is LQKENI.

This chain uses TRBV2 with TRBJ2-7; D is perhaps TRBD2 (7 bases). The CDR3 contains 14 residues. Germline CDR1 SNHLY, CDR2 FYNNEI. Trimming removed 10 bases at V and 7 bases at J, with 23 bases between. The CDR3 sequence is CATGRGRGAREQYF. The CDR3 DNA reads TGTGCCACCGGACGGGGACGGGGGGCAAGAGAGCAGTACTTC.

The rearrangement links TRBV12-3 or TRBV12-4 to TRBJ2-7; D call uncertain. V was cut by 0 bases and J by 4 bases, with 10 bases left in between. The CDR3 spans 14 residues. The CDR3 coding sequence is TGTGCCAGCAGTTTAGCGCCCTTGGCGTACGAGCAGTACTTC. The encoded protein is CASSLAPLAYEQYF.

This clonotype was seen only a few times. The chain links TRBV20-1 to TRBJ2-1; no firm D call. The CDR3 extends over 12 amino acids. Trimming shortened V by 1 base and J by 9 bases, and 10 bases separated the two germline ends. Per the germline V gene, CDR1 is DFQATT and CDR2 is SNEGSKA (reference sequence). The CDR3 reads CSARVLLVEQFF. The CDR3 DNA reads TGCAGTGCTAGAGTTTTGCTGGTTGAGCAGTTCTTC.

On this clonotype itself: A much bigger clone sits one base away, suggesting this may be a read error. In nucleotides, the CDR3 is TGTGCCAGCGTAGGCAGACCCAGCTCCTACGAGCAGTACTTC. This sequence encodes CASVGRPSSYEQYF. The rearrangement links TRBV28 to TRBJ2-7; D is uncertain. The V and J ends lost 8 bases and 0 bases respectively, with 14 bases between them. Germline V CDR1 and CDR2: MDHEN, SYDVKM. This CDR3 comprises 14 residues.

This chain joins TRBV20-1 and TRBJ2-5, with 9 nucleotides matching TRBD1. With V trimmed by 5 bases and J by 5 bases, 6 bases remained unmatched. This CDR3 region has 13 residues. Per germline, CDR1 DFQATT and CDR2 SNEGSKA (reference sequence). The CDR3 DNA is TGCAGTGCTGAGGGGACAGGGAGGGAGACCCAGTACTTC. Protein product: CSAEGTGRETQYF.

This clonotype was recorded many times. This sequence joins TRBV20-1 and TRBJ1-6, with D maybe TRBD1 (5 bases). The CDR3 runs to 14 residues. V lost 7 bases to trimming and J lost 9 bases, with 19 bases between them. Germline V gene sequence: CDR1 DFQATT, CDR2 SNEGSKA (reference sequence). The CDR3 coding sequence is TGCAGTGTCCCGGGGACGGAGACGATTTCACCCCTCCACTTT. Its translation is CSVPGTETISPLHF.

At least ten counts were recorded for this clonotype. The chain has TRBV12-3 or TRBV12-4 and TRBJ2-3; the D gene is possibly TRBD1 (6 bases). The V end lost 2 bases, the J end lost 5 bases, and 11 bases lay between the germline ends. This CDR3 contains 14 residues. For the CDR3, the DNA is TGTGCCAGCAGTTTAATCCAGGGGATAGATACGCAGTATTTT. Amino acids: CASSLIQGIDTQYF.

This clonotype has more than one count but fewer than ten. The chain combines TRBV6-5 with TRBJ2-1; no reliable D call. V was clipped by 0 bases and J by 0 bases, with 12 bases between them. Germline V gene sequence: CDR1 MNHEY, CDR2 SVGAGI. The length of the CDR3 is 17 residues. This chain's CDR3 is CASSYSKTSSSYNEQFF. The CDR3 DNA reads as TGTGCCAGCAGTTACTCGAAGACCTCGAGCTCCTACAATGAGCAGTTCTTC.

As DNA, the CDR3 is TGTGCCTGGAGTGCGGGACTAGAGCGAAATGAGCAGTTCTTC. It is translated as CAWSAGLERNEQFF. The chain carries TRBV30 and TRBJ2-1, with TRBD2 matching over 8 bases. The germline V gene encodes CDR1 GTSNPN and CDR2 SVGIG (reference sequence). CDR3 size: 14 residues. V lost 1 base to trimming and J lost 7 bases; unmatched junction nucleotides: 6.

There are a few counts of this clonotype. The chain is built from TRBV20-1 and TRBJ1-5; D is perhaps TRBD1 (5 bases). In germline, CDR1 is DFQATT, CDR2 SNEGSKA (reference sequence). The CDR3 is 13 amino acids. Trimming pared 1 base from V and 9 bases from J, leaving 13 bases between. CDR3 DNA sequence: TGCAGTGCTAGAGTAGCCGGGGGTGCGCCCCAGCATTTT. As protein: CSARVAGGAPQHF.

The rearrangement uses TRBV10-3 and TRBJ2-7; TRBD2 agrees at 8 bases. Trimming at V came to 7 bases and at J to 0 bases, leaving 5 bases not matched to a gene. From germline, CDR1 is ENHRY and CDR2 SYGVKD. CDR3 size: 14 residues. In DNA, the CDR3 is TGTGCCATCAACCCTGGACTAGCCTCCTACGAGCAGTACTTC. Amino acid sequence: CAINPGLASYEQYF.

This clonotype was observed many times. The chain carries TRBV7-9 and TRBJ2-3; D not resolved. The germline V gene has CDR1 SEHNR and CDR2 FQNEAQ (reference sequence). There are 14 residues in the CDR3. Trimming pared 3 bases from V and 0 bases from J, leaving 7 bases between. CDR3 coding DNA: TGTGCCAGCAGCTTCGGGCAGAGCACAGATACGCAGTATTTT. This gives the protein CASSFGQSTDTQYF.

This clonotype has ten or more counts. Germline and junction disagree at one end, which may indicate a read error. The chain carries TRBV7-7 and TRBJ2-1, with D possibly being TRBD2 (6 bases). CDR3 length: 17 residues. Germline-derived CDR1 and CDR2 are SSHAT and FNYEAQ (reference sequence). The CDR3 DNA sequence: TGTGCTAGCAGCTGGGGGTCGGCGGGATCATCCTACAATGAGCAGTTCTTC. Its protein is CASSWGSAGSSYNEQFF.

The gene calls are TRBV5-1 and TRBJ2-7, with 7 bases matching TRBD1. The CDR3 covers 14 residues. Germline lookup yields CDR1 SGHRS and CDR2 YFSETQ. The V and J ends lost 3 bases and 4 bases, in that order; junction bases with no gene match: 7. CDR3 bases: TGCGCCAGCAGCTGGGGCACAGGGGCGTACGAGCAGTACTTC. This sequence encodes CASSWGTGAYEQYF.

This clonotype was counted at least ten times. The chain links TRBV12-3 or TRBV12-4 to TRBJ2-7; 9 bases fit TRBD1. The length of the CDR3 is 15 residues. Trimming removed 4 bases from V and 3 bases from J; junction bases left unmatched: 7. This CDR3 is CASSSRQGGGYEQYF. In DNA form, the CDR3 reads TGTGCCAGCAGTTCCCGACAGGGGGGTGGCTACGAGCAGTACTTC.